This T cell receptor (beta chain) was obtained from a study of T cell repertoires in cytomegalovirus infection. Findings and caveats of the study: CMV-specific TCR beta clonotypes restricted by HLA-C dominated the ex vivo response.

Per germline, CDR1 LGHNA and CDR2 YNFKEQ. With V trimmed by 0 bases and J by 5 bases, 8 bases remained unmatched. The CDR3 loop spans 17 amino acids. In TCRdb, the reads were re-called with MiXCR into one record per CDR3 protein. The sample consists of about 490,000 distinct CDR3 sequences, around 10% of them appearing once. This clonotype was counted only a few times. Its antigen is unknown. Specimen: PBMCs. The chain combines TRBV4-2 with TRBJ2-2, with TRBD2 matching 8 bases. The TCR sequence derives from a human donor in good health (CMV status not recorded). Some clones in this sample may be carry-over from other donors' samples. The CDR3 sequence is CASSQDLERETTGELFF. The DNA of the CDR3 is TGTGCCAGCAGCCAAGATCTTGAGCGGGAGACTACCGGGGAGCTGTTTTTT.